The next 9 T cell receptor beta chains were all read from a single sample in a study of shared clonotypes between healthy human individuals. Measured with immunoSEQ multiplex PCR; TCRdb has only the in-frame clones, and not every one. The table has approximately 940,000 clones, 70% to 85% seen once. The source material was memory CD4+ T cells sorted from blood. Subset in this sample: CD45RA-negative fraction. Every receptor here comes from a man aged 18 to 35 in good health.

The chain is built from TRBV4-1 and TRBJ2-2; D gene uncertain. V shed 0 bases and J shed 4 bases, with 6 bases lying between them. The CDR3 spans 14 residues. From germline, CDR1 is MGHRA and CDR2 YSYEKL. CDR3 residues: CASSQDGTTGELFF. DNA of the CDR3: TGCGCCAGCAGCCAAGATGGAACCACCGGGGAGCTGTTTTTT.

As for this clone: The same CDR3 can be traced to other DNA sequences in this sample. CDR3 amino acids: CAWSPNTDTQYF. The CDR3 bases are TGTGCCTGGAGTCCTAACACAGATACGCAGTATTTT. J is TRBJ2-3 and V is TRBV30; no definite D call. V was cut by 2 bases and J by 2 bases, with 5 bases left in between. Germline CDR1 is GTSNPN and CDR2 is SVGIG (reference sequence). The CDR3 has 12 amino acids.

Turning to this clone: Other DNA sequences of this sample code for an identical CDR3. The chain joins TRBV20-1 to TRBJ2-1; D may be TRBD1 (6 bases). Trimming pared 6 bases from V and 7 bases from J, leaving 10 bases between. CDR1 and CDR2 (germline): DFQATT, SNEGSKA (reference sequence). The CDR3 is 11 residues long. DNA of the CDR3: TGCAGTGCCGTAGGGGGAAATGAGCAGTTCTTC. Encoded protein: CSAVGGNEQFF.

CDR3 DNA: TGTGCCAGCAGGATTGGAGGCGCTGGGGGCTCCTACGAGCAGTACTTC. Protein: CASRIGGAGGSYEQYF. The genes are TRBV13 and TRBJ2-7; D tentatively fits TRBD1 or TRBD2 (5 bases each). The CDR3 covers 16 residues. Germline-derived CDR1 and CDR2 are PRHDT and FYEKMQ (reference sequence). V was trimmed by 6 bases and J by 0 bases, leaving 18 bases between them.

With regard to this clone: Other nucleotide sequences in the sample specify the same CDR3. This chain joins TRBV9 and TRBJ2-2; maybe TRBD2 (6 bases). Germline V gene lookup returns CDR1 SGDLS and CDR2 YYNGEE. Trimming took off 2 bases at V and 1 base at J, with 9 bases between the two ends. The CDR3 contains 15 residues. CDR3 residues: CASSVRGLNTGELFF. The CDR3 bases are TGTGCCAGCAGCGTGCGGGGCCTGAACACCGGGGAGCTGTTTTTT.

The DNA of the CDR3 is TGTGCCAGCAGCTTATGGTCTGGCACAGATACGCAGTATTTT. It specifies CASSLWSGTDTQYF. The V call is TRBV7-2, the J call TRBJ2-3, with D unresolved. The germline V gene encodes CDR1 SGHTA and CDR2 FQGNSA. This CDR3 has 14 amino acids. V lost 2 bases and J 1 base, leaving 7 bases between the germline ends. The full variable domain, in which reference TRBV7-2 and TRBJ2-3 provide the parts outside the CDR3, is GAGVSQSPSNKVTEKGKDVELRCDPISGHTALYWYRQSLGQGLEFLIYFQGNSAPDKSGLPSDRFSAERTGGSVSTLTIQRTQQEDSAVYLCASSLWSGTDTQYFGPGTRLTVL.

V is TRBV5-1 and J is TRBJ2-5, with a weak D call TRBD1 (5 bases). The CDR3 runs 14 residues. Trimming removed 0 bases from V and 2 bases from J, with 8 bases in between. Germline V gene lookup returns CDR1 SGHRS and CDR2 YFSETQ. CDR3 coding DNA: TGCGCCAGCAGCTTGGGGACAAGACAAGAGACCCAGTACTTC. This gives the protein CASSLGTRQETQYF.

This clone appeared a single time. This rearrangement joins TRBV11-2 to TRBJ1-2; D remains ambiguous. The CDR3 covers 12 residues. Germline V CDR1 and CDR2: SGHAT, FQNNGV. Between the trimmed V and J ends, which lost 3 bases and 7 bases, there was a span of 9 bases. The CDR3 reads CASSFEQGGYTF. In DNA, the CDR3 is TGTGCCAGCAGCTTTGAACAAGGTGGCTACACCTTC.

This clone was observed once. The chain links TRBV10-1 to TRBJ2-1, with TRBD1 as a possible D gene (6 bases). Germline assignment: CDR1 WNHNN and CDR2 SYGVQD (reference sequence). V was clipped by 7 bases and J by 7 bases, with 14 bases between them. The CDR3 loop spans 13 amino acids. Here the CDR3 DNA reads TGCGCCAGCAAAGGCCGCCAGGGGAATGAGCAGTTCTTC. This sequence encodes CASKGRQGNEQFF.